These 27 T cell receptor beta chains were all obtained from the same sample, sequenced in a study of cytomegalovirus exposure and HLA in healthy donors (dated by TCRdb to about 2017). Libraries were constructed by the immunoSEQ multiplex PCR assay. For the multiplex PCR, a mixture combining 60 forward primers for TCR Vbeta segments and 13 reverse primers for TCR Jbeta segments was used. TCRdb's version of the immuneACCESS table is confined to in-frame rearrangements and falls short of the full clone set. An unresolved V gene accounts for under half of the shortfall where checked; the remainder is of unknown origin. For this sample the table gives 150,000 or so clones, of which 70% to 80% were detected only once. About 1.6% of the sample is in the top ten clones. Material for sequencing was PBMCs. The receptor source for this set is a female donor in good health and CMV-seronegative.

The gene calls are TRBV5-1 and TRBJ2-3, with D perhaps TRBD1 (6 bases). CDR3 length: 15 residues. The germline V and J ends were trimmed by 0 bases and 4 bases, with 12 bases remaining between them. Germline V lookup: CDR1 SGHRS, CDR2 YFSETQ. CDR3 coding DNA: TGCGCCAGCAGCTTGGACGTGGGGGCCTCAGATACGCAGTATTTT. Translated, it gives CASSLDVGASDTQYF. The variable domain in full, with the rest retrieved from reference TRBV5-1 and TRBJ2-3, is KAGVTQTPRYLIKTRGQQVTLSCSPISGHRSVSWYQQTPGQGLQFLFEYFSETQRNKGNFPGRFSGRQFSNSRSEMNVSTLELGDSALYLCASSLDVGASDTQYFGPGTRLTVL.

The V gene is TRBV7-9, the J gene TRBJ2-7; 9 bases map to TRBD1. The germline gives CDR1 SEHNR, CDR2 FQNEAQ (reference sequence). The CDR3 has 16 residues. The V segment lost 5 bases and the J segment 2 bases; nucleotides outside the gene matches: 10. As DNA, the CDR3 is TGTGCCAGCAGCAAATCTGGGACAGGGATCGCCTACGAGCAGTACTTC. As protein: CASSKSGTGIAYEQYF.

The CDR3 DNA follows: TGTGCCAGCAGTCCAACTCAAACTGAAGCTTTCTTT. This sequence encodes CASSPTQTEAFF. The gene calls are TRBV6-1 and TRBJ1-1; D remains unclear. This CDR3 contains 12 residues. The germline V gene encodes CDR1 MNHNS and CDR2 SASEGT. The germline V and J ends were trimmed by 5 bases and 5 bases, with 9 bases remaining between them.

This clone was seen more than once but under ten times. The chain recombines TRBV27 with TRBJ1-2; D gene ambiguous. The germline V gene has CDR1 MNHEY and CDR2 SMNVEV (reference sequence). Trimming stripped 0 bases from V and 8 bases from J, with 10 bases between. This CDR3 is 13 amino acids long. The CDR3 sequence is CASSLSGSYGYTF. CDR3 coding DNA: TGTGCCAGCAGTTTATCGGGGAGCTACGGCTACACCTTC.

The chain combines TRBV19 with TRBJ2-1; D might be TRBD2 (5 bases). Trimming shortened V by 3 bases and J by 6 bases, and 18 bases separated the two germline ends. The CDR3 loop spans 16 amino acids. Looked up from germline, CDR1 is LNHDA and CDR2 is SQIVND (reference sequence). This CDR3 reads CASSISFGGRINEQFF. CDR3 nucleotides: TGTGCCAGTAGTATTTCGTTCGGAGGTAGAATCAATGAGCAGTTCTTC.

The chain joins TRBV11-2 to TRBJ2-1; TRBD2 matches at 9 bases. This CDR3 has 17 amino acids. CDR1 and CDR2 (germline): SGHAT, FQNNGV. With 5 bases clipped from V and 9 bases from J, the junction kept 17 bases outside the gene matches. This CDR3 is CASSPPFSAGGPFEQFF. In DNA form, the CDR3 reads TGTGCCAGCAGCCCCCCATTTTCTGCGGGAGGGCCCTTTGAGCAGTTCTTC. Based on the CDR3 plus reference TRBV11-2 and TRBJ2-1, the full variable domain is EAGVAQSPRYKIIEKRQSVAFWCNPISGHATLYWYQQILGQGPKLLIQFQNNGVVDDSQLPKDRFSAERLKGVDSTLKIQPAKLEDSAVYLCASSPPFSAGGPFEQFFGPGTRLTVL.

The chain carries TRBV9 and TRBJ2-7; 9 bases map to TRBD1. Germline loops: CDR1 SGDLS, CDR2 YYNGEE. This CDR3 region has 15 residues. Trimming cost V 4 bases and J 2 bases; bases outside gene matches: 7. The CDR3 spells CASSQSGTGTYEQYF. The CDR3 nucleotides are TGTGCCAGCAGCCAGAGCGGGACAGGGACCTACGAGCAGTACTTC.

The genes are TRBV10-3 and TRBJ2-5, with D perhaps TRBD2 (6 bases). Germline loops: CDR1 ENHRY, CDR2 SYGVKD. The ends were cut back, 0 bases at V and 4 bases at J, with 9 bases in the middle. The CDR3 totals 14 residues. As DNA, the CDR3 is TGTGCCATCAGTGAGTCGGGGGGATCAGAGACCCAGTACTTC. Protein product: CAISESGGSETQYF.

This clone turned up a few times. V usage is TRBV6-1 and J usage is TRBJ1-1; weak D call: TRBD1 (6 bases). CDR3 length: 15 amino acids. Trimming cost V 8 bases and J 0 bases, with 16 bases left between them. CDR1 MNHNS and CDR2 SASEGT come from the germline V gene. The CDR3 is CASVLGGALNTEAFF. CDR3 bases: TGTGCCAGCGTCCTAGGGGGGGCCCTGAACACTGAAGCTTTCTTT.

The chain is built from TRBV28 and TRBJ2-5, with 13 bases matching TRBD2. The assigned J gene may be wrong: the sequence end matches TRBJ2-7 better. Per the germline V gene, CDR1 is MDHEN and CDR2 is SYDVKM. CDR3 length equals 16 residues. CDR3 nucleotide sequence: TGTGCCAGCAGCGAGCTTGGGACTAGCGGGAACCACGAGCAGTACTTC. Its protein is CASSELGTSGNHEQYF.

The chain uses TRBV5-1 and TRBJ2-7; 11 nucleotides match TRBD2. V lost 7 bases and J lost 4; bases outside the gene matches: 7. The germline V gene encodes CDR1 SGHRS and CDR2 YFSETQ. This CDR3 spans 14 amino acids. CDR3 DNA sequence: TGCGCCAGCTCCTCGACTAGCGGGGCTTACGAGCAGTACTTC. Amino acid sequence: CASSSTSGAYEQYF.

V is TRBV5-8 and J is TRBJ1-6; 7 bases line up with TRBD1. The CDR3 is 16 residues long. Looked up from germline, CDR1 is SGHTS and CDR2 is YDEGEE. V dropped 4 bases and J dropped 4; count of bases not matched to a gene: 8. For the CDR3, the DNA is TGTGCCAGCAGCCCACGGACAGGAGCATATAATTCACCCCTCCACTTT. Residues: CASSPRTGAYNSPLHF.

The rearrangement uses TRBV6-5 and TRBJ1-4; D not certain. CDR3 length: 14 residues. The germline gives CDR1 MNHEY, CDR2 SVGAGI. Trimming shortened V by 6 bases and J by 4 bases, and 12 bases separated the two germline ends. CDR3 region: CASSLRLSNEKLFF. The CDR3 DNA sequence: TGTGCCAGCAGCCTGAGACTGAGTAATGAAAAACTGTTTTTT.

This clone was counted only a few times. The CDR3 reads CASSYSGTGRMAGYTF. The CDR3 DNA is TGTGCCAGCAGTTATTCGGGGACAGGGCGGATGGCGGGCTACACCTTC. The chain combines TRBV6-5 with TRBJ1-2; 9 bases match TRBD1. Per the germline V gene, CDR1 is MNHEY and CDR2 is SVGAGI. The CDR3 consists of 16 residues. Trimming cost V 3 bases and J 8 bases; bases outside gene matches: 13.

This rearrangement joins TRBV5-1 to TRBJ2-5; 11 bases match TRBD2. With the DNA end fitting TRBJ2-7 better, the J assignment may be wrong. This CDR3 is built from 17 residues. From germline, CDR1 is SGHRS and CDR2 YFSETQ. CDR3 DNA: TGCGCCAGCAGCTTGGTTCCCCTAGCGGGAGGCCACTACGAGCAGTACTTC. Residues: CASSLVPLAGGHYEQYF.

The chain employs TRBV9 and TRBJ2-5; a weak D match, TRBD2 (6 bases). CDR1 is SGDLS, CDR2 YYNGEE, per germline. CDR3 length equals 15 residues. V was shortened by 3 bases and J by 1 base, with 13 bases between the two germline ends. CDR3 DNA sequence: TGTGCCAGCAGCGATGGTAGCGGACCCCAAGAGACCCAGTACTTC. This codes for CASSDGSGPQETQYF.

In nucleotides, the CDR3 is TGTGCCAGCAGTTTAACACACGGGAGAGAGCAGTACTTC. Translation gives CASSLTHGREQYF. This chain joins TRBV27 and TRBJ2-7, with D possibly TRBD2 on 6 matching bases. The CDR3 totals 13 residues. The V end was cut by 2 bases, the J end by 7 bases, with 12 bases between. The germline V gene encodes CDR1 MNHEY and CDR2 SMNVEV (reference sequence).

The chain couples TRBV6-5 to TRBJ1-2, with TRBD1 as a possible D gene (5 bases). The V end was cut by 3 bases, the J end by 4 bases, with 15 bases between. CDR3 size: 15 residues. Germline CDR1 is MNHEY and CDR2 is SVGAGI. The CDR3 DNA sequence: TGTGCCAGCAGTTATAGGGGCCGGAAGGGCTATGGCTACACCTTC. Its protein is CASSYRGRKGYGYTF.

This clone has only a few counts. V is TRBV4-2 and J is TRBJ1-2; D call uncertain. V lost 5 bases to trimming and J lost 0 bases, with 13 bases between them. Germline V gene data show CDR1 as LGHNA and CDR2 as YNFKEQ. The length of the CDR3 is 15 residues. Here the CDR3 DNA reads TGTGCCAGCAGCGTCCCGGGAAGTGCTAACTATGGCTACACCTTC. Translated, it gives CASSVPGSANYGYTF.

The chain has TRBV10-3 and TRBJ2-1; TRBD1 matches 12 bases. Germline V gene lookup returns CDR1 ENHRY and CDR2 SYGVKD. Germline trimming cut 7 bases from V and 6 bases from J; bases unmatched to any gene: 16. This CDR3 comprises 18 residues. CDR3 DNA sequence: TGTGCCATCAAGCCCGGGACAGGGGGCCAAGAATCTTTCAATGAGCAGTTCTTC. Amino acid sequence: CAIKPGTGGQESFNEQFF.

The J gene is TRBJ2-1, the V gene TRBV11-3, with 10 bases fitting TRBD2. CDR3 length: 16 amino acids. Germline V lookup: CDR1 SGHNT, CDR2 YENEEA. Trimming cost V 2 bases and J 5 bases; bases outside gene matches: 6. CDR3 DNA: TGTGCCAGCAGCTTAAACCTAGCGGGAGTCGACAATGAGCAGTTCTTC. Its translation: CASSLNLAGVDNEQFF.

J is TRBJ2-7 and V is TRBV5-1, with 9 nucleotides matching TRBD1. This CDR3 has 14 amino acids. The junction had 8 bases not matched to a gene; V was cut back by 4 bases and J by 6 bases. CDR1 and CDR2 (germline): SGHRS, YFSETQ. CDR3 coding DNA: TGCGCCAGCAGCAGGGAACAGGGGGCCCGCGAGCAGTACTTC. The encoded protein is CASSREQGAREQYF.

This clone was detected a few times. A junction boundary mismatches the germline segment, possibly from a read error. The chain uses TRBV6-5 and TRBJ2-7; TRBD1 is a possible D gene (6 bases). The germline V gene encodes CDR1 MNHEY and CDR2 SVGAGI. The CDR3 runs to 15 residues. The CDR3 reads CASSYSEQGSYGQYF. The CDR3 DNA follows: TGTGCCAGCAGTTACTCGGAACAGGGAAGCTACGGGCAGTACTTC.

The CDR3 nucleotides are TGTGCCAGCAGCGCAATAGATAAGGGGATTTACTATGGCTACACCTTC. It codes for CASSAIDKGIYYGYTF. The chain links TRBV27 to TRBJ1-2; tentative D call: TRBD1 (5 bases). Germline lookup yields CDR1 MNHEY and CDR2 SMNVEV (reference sequence). The CDR3 contains 16 residues. V gave up 6 bases and J gave up 3 bases, with 20 bases separating them.

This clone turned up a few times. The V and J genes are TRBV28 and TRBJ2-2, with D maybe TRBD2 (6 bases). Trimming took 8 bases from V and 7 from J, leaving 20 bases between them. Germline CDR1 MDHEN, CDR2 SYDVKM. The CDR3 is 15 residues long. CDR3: CASAASGGSVGELFF. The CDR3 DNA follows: TGTGCCAGCGCAGCCAGTGGGGGGTCTGTCGGGGAGCTGTTTTTT.

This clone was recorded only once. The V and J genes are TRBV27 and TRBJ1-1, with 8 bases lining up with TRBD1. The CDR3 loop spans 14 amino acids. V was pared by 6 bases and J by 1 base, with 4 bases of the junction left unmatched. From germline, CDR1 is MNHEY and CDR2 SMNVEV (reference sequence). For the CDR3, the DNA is TGTGCCAGCAGCCAGGACAGGGCGAACACTGAAGCTTTCTTT. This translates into CASSQDRANTEAFF.

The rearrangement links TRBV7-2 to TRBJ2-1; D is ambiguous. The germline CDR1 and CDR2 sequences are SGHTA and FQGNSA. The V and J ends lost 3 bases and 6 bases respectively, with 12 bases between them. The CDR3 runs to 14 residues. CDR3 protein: CASSLRLSSNEQFF. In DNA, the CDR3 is TGTGCCAGCAGCTTGAGACTTTCGTCCAATGAGCAGTTCTTC. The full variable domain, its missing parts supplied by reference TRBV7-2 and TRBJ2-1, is GAGVSQSPSNKVTEKGKDVELRCDPISGHTALYWYRQSLGQGLEFLIYFQGNSAPDKSGLPSDRFSAERTGGSVSTLTIQRTQQEDSAVYLCASSLRLSSNEQFFGPGTRLTVL.